This is a list of T cell receptor beta chains from one sample in a study of CD8 T cells in Susac syndrome. MiXCR, run by TCRdb on the immunoSEQ multiplex PCR reads, gives a single entry per CDR3 protein. Of a few hundred thousand distinct CDR3 sequences listed, approximately 85% are singletons. Sequencing was performed on CD8+ T cells from PBMCs. The receptors were gathered from a human donor with multiple sclerosis. The CDR3 runs from the conserved cysteine through the conserved F or W. D genes are given only for firm matches. Rows give clone size only sometimes, using once, few, many, or a class for an expanded clone.

V gene	clone size	D gene	J gene	CDR3 DNA	CDR3 protein
TRBV30	.	.	TRBJ2-1	TGTGCCTGGAGAAAAGGGGGAAGGAATGAGCAGTTCTTC	CAWRKGGRNEQFF
TRBV24-1	once	.	TRBJ1-2	TGTACCACCAGTGATTTGGACTATGGCTACACCTTC	CTTSDLDYGYTF
TRBV7-3	.	TRBD1	TRBJ1-2	TGTGCCAGCAGCTTAAGTGACAGGGGGAGGTCTGATGGCTACACCTTC	CASSLSDRGRSDGYTF
TRBV7-9	.	TRBD2	TRBJ2-1	TGTGCCAGCAGTTTCCCCCCGGGACTAGCGTCTCATGAGCAGTTCTTC	CASSFPPGLASHEQFF
TRBV27	.	.	TRBJ1-5	TGTGCCAGCAGGGTTTATAGCAATCAGCCCCAGCATTTT	CASRVYSNQPQHF
TRBV2	.	.	TRBJ2-5	TGTGCCAGCAGTGAAGGCCCCAAGGGACCGGCGGTAGTGACCCAGTACTTC	CASSEGPKGPAVVTQYF
TRBV19	.	TRBD1	TRBJ2-3	TGTGCCAGTAGTATACACAGGGGGCGGACAGATACGCAGTATTTT	CASSIHRGRTDTQYF
TRBV19	.	TRBD1	TRBJ1-1	TGTGCCAGTAGTTACAGGGGGAGGAACACTGAAGCTTTCTTT	CASSYRGRNTEAFF
TRBV29-1	.	.	TRBJ2-5	TGCAGCGTAGAAACCGGGGCCCAAGAGACCCAGTACTTC	CSVETGAQETQYF
TRBV12-3/TRBV12-4	.	.	TRBJ2-1	TGTGCCAGCAGCTGGACGGAACATCCCCATGAGCAGTTCTTC	CASSWTEHPHEQFF
TRBV28	.	TRBD1	TRBJ2-3	TGTGCCAGCAGTTTCCTCTCGACAGGGTACGGGACAGATACGCAGTATTTT	CASSFLSTGYGTDTQYF